This record looks at one T cell receptor (beta chain) sequence and its context. What it recognizes is unknown. The template was RNA from unsorted bulk tissue. J was trimmed by 16 bases and V by 10 bases; bases with no gene match: 20. This CDR3 is 14 amino acids long. CDR1 is MNHEY and CDR2 is SVGAGI in the germline V gene. The record originates from a study of tumor and adjacent non-tumor tissue in lung cancer. Findings and caveats of the study: Tumor repertoires had a smaller top 100 clone share than normal lung. Significantly higher TCR diversity was found in tumor than normal lung. Shorter survival was associated with higher TCR diversity in tumors.

Three rounds of nested PCR, following a modified ARM-PCR protocol, produced the TCRbeta library. TCRdb re-called the multiplex PCR reads through MiXCR, storing one row per CDR3 protein. In the table there are about 120,000 distinct CDR3 sequences, 84% of which are singletons. The receptor comes from a man aged 70 or older with non-small cell lung cancer. The specimen sequenced was lung tumor tissue. The chain recombines TRBV6-5 with TRBJ2-2; 8 bases align to TRBD1. CDR3 region: CAIPGQEGSGGPFF. The CDR3 coding sequence is TGTGCCATCCCGGGACAGGAAGGGTCAGGGGGGCCGTTTTTT.